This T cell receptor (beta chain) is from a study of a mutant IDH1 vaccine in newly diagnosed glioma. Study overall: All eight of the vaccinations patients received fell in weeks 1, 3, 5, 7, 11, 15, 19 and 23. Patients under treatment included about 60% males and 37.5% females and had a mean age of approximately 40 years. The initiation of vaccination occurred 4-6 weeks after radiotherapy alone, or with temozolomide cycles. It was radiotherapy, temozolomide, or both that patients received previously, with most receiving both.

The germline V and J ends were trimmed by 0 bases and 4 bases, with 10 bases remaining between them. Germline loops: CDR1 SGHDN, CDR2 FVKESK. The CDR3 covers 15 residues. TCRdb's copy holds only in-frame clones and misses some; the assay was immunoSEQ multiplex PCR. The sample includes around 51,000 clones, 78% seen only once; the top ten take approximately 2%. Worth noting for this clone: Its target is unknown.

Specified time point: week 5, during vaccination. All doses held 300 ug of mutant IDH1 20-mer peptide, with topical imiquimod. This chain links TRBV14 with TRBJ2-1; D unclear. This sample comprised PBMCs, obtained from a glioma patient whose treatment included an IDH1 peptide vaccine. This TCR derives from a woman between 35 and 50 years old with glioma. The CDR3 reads CASSQDLNRYNEQFF. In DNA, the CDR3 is TGTGCCAGCAGCCAAGATCTGAACCGTTACAATGAGCAGTTCTTC.